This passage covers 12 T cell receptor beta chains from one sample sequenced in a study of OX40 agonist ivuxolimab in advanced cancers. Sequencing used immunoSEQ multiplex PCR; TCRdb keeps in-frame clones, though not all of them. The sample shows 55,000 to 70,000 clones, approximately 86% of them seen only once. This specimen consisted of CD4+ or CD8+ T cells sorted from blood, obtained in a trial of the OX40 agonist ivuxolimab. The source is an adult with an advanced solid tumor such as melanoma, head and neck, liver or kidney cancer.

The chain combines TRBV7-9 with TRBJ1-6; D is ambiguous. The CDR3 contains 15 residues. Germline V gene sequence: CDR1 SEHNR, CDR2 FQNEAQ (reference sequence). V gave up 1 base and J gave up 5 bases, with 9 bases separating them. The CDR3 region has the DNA TGTGCCAGCAGCTTAGGAAGGAGCAATAATTCACCCCTCCACTTT. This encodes CASSLGRSNNSPLHF.

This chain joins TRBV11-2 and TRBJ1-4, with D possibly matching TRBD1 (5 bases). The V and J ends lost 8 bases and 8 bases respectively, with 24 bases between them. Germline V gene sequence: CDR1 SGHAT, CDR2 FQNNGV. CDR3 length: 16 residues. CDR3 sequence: CASSPQRGREIEKLFF. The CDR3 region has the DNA TGTGCCAGCTCCCCTCAACGGGGCAGGGAAATCGAAAAACTGTTTTTT.

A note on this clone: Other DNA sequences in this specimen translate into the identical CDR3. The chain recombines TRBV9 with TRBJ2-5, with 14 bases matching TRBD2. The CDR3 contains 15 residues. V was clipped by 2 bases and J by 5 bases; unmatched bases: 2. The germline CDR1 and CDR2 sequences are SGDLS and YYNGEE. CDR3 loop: CASSVGLAGVETQYF. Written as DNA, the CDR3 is TGTGCCAGCAGCGTGGGACTAGCGGGGGTCGAGACCCAGTACTTC.

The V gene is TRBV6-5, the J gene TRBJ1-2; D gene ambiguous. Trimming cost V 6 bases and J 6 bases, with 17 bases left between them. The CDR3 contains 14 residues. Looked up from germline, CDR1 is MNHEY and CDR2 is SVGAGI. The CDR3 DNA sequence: TGTGCCAGCAGCTCGAGAGGGCAGCCTAATGGCTACACCTTC. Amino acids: CASSSRGQPNGYTF.

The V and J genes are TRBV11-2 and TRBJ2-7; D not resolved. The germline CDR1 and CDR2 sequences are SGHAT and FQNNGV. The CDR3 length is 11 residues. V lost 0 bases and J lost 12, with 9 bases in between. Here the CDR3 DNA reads TGTGCCAGCAGCTTAGAGGGCCGGCCGTACTTC. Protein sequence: CASSLEGRPYF.

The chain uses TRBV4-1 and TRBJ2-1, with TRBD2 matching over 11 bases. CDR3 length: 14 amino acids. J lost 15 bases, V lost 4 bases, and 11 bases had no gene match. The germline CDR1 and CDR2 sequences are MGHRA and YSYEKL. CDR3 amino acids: CASSPWLAGGEMFF. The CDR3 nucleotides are TGCGCCAGCAGCCCCTGGCTAGCGGGAGGAGAAATGTTCTTC.

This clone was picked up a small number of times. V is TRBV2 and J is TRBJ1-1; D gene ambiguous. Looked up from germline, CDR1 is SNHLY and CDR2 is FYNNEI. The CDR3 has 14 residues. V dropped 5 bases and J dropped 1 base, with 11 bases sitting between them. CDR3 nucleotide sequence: TGTGCCAGCAGTTCAGGAGGTGGGAACACTGAAGCTTTCTTT. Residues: CASSSGGGNTEAFF.

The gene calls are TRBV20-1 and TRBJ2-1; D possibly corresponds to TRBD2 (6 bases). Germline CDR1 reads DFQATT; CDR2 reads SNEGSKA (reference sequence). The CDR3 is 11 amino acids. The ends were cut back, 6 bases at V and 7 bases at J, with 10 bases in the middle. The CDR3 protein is CSAGGLNEQFF. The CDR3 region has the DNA TGCAGTGCGGGGGGTTTGAATGAGCAGTTCTTC.

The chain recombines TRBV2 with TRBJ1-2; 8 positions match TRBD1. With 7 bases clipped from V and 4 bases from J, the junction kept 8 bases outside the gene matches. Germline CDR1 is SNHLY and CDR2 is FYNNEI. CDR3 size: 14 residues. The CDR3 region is CASNTQGVGYGYTF. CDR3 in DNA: TGTGCCAGCAACACACAGGGGGTTGGCTATGGCTACACCTTC.

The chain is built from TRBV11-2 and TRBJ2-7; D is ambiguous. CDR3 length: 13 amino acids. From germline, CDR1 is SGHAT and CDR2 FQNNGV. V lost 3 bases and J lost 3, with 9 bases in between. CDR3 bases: TGTGCCAGCAGCTTGCAAGCCGGCTACGAGCAGTACTTC. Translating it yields CASSLQAGYEQYF.

CDR3: CASRSLTGRTYEQYF. The CDR3 DNA sequence: TGTGCCAGCAGGTCGCTGACAGGGAGAACCTACGAGCAGTACTTC. The chain recombines TRBV27 with TRBJ2-7; 7 bases are a match to TRBD1. Trimming cost V 6 bases and J 2 bases; bases outside gene matches: 10. Looked up from germline, CDR1 is MNHEY and CDR2 is SMNVEV (reference sequence). The CDR3 covers 15 residues.

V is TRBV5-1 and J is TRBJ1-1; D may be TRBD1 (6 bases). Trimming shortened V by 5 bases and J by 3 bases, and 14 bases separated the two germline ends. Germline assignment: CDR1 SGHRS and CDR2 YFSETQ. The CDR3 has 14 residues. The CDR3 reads CASSSQGTYTEAFF. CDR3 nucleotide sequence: TGCGCCAGCAGTTCACAGGGTACCTACACTGAAGCTTTCTTT.